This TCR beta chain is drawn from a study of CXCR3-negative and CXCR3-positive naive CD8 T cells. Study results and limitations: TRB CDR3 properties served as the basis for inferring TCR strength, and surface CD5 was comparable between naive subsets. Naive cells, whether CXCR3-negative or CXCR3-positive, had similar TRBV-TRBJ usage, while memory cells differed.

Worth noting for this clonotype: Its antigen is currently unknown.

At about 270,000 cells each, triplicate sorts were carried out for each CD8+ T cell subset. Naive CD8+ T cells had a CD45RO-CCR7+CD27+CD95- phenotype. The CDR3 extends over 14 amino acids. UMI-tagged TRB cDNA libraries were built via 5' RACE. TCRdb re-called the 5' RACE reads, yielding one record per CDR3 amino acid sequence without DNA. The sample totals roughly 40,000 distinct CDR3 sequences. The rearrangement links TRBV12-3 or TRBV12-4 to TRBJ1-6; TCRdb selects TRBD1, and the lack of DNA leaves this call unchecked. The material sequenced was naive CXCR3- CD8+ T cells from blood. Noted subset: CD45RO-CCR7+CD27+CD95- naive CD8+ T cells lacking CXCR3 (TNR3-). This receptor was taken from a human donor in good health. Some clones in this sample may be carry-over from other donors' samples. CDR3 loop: CASSRDGPNSPLHF.